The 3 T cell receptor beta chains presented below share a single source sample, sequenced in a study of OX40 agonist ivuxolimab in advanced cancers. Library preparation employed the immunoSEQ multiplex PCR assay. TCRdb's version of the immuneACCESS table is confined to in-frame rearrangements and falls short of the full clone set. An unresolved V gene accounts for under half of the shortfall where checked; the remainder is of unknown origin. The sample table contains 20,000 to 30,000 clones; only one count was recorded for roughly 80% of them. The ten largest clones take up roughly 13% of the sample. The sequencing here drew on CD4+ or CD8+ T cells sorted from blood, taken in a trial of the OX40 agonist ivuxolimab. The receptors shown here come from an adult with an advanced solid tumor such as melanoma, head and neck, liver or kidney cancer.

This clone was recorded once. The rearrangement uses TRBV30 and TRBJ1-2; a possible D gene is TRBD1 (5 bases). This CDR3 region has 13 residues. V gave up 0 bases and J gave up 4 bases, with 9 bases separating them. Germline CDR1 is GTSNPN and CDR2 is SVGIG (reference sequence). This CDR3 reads CAWSVLGTYGYTF. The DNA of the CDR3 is TGTGCCTGGAGTGTACTGGGGACCTATGGCTACACCTTC.

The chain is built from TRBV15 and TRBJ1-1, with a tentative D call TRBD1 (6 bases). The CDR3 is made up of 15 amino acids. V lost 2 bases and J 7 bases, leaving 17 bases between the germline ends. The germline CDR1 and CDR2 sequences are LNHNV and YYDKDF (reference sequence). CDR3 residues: CATSRPEGEGFEAFF. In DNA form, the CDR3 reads TGTGCCACCAGCAGACCCGAGGGGGAGGGATTTGAAGCTTTCTTT.

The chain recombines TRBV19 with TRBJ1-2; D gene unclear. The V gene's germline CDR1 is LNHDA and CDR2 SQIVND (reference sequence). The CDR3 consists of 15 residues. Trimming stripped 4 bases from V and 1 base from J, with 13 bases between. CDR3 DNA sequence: TGTGCCAGTAGTAAAGGCCTTCCCCTTAACTATGGCTACACCTTC. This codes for CASSKGLPLNYGYTF.